This T cell receptor (beta chain) was captured by sequencing in a study of cytomegalovirus exposure and HLA in healthy donors. V gave up 3 bases and J gave up 8 bases; unmatched junction bases: 8. From germline, CDR1 is MNHEY and CDR2 SVGAGI. The CDR3 is 14 amino acids. Amplification used 60 Vbeta primers and 13 Jbeta primers. Using immunoSEQ multiplex PCR, the repertoire was profiled, and TCRdb retains in-frame clones only, with some absent. This sample yields 95,000 to 150,000 clones, of which about 80% are seen a single time; nearly 9.5% belongs to the top ten. The sequence derives from a woman in her 50s in good health and CMV-seropositive. The chain links TRBV6-5 to TRBJ2-3; 7 bases line up with TRBD2. The sequencing sample was made of PBMCs. CDR3 in DNA: TGTGCCAGCAGTTATAGCGGGTCGCAGGGTACGCAGTATTTT. Translation: CASSYSGSQGTQYF.